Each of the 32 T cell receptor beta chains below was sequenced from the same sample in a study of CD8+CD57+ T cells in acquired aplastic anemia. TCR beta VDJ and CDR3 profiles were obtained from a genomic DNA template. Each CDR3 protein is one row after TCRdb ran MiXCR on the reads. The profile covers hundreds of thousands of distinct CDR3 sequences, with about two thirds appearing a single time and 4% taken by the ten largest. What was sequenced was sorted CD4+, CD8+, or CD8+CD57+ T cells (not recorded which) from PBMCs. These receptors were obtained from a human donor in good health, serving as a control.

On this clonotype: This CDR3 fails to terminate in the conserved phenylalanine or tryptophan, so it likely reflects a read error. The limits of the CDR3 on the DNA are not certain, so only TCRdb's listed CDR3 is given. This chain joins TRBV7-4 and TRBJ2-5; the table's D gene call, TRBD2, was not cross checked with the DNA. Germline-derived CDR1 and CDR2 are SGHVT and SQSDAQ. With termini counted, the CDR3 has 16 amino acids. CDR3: CASSSWVSNNSGRFGS.

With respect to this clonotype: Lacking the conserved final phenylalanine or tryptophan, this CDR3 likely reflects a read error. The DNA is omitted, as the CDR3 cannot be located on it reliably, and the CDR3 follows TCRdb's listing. The CDR3 spells CASSLGGGEQETL. The chain combines TRBV9 with TRBJ1-5; the D call TRBD1 from the table was never checked on the DNA. The CDR3 extends over 13 residues, inclusive of both ends. Per the germline V gene, CDR1 is SGDLS and CDR2 is YYNGEE.

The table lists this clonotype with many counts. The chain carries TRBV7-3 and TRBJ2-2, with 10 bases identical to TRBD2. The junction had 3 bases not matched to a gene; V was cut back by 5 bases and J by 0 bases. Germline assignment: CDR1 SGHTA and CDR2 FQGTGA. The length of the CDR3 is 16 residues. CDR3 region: CASSLSGGSNTGELFF. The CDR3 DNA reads TGTGCCAGCAGCCTTAGCGGGGGGTCGAACACCGGGGAGCTGTTTTTT.

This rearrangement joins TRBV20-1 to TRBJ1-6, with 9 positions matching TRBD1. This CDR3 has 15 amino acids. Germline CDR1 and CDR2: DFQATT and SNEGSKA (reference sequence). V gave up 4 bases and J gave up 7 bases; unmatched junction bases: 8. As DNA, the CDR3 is TGCAGTGCTACCACGACAGGGGGTAGGAATTCACCCCTCCACTTT. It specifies CSATTTGGRNSPLHF.

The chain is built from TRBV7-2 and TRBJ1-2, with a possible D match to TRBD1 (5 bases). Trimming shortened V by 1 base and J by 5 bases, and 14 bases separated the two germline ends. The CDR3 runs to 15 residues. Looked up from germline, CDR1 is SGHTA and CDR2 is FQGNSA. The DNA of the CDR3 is TGTGCCAGCAGCTTAGATGTCAGGGCTTGGTATGGCTACACCTTC. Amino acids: CASSLDVRAWYGYTF.

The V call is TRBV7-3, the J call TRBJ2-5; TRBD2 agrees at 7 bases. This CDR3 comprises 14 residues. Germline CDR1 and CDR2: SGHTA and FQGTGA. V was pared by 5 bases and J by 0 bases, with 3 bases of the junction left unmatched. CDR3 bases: TGTGCCAGCAGCCGAGGGACTAACCAAGAGACCCAGTACTTC. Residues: CASSRGTNQETQYF.

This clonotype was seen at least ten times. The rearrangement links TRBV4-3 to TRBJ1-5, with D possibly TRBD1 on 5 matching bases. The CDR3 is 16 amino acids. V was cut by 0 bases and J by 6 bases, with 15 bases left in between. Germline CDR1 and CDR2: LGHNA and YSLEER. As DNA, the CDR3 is TGCGCCAGCAGCCAAGATTGGGGAAGGGGAACTCAGCCCCAGCATTTT. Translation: CASSQDWGRGTQPQHF.

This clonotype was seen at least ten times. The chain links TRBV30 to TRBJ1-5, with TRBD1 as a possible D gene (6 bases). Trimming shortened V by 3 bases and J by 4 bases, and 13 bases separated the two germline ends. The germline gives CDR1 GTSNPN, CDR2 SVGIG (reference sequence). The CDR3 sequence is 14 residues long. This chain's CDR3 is CAWSIGQGNQPQHF. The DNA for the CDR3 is TGTGCCTGGAGCATCGGGCAGGGGAATCAGCCCCAGCATTTT.

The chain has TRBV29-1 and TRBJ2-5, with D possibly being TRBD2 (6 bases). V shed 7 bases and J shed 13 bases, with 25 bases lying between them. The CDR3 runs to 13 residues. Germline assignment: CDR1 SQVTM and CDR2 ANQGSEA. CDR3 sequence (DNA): TGCAGCGCTGGAGGTGAGACGTGGGAGGCCCGGTACTTC. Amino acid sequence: CSAGGETWEARYF.

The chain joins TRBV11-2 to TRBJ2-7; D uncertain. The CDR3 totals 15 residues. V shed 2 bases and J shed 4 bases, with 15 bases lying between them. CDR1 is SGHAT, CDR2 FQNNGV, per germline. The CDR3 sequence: CASSLYSDGRYEQYV. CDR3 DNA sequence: TGTGCCAGCAGCTTATATAGTGACGGCCGGTACGAGCAGTACGTC.

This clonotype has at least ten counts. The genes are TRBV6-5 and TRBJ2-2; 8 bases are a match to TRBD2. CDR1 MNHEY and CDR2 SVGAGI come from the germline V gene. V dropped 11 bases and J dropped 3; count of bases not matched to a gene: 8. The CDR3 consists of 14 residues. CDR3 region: CACMQRGYTGELFF. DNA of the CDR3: TGTGCCTGCATGCAGCGGGGGTACACCGGGGAGCTGTTTTTT.

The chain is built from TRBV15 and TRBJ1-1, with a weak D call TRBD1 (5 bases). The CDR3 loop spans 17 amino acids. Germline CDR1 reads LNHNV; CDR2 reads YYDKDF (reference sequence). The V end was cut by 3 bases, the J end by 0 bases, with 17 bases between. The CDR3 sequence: CATSRDSGGSMNTEAFF. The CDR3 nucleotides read TGTGCCACCAGCAGGGATTCCGGGGGTTCGATGAACACTGAAGCTTTCTTT.

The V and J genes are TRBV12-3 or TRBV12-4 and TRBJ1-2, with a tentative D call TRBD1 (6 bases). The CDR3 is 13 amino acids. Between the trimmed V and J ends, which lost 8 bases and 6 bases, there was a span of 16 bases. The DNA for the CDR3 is TGTGCCAGCGGCGTGACAGGCCCTCATGGCTACACCTTC. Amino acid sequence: CASGVTGPHGYTF.

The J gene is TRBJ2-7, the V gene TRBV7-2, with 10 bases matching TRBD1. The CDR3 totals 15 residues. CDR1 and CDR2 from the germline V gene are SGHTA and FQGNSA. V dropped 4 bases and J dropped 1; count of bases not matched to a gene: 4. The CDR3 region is CASSSGTGASYEQYF. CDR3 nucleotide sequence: TGTGCCAGCAGCTCCGGGACAGGGGCATCCTACGAGCAGTACTTC.

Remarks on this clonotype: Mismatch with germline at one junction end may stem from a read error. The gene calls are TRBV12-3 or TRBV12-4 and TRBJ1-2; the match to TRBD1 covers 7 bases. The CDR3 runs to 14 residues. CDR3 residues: CASRILGTAYGHTF. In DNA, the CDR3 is TGTGCCAGCAGGATCCTCGGGACAGCTTATGGCCACACCTTC.

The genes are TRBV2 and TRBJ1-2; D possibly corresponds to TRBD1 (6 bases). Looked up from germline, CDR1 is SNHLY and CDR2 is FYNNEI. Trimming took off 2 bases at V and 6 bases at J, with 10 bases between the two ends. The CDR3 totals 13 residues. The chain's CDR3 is CASSERQVDGYTF. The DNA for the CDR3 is TGTGCCAGCAGTGAAAGACAGGTGGATGGCTACACCTTC.

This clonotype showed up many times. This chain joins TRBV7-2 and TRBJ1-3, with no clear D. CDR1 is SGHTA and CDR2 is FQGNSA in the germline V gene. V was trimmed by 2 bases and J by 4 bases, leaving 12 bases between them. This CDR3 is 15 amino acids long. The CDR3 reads CASSLTDREGNTIYF. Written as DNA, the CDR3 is TGTGCCAGCAGCTTAACGGACCGGGAAGGAAACACCATATATTTT. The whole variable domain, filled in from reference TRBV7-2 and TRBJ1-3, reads GAGVSQSPSNKVTEKGKDVELRCDPISGHTALYWYRQSLGQGLEFLIYFQGNSAPDKSGLPSDRFSAERTGGSVSTLTIQRTQQEDSAVYLCASSLTDREGNTIYFGEGSWLTVV.

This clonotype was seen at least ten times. DNA for the CDR3: TGCGCCAGCAGCTCCCCGGGGACAGTCAGCACAGATACGCAGTATTTT. Its translation: CASSSPGTVSTDTQYF. The genes are TRBV5-1 and TRBJ2-3, with 7 bases aligning to TRBD1. V shed 3 bases and J 0 bases; nucleotides not matched to a gene: 7. CDR1 is SGHRS, CDR2 YFSETQ, per germline. The CDR3 is made up of 16 amino acids.

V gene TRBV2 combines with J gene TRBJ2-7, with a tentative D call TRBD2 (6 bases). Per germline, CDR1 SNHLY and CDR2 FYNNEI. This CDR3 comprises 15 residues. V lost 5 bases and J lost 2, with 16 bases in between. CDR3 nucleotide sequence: TGTGCCAGCAGTAGGACCGGGCGGGGTACCTACGAGCAGTACTTC. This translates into CASSRTGRGTYEQYF.

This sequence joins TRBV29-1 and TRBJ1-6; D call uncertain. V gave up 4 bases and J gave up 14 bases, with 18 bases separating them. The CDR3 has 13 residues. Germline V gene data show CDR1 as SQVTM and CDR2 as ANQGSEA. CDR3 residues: CSVARVVKNTLHF. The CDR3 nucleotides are TGCAGCGTTGCGAGGGTAGTGAAAAACACCCTCCACTTT.

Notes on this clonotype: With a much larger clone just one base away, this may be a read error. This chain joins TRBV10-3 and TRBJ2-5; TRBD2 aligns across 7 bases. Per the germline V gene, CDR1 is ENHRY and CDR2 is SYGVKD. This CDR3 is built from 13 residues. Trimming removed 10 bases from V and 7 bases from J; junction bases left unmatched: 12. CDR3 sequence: CASSVTGEGTQYF. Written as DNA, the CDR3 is TGTGCCAGCTCAGTAACGGGGGAGGGGACCCAGTACTTC.

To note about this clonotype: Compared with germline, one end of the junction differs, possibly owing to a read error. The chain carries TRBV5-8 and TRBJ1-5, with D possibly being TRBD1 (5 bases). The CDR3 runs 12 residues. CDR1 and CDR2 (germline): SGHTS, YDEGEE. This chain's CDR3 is CASSSLTGPRHF. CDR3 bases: TGTGCCAGCAGCTCCCTTACGGGGCCCCGGCATTTT. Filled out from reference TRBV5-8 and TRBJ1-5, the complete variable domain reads EAGVTQSPTHLIKTRGQQATLRCSPISGHTSVYWYQQALGLGLQFLLWYDEGEERNRGNFPPRFSGRQFPNYSSELNVNALELEDSALYLCASSSLTGPRHFGDGTRLSIL.

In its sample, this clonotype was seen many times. CDR3 DNA sequence: TGCAGTGCTAGTGGGGGACTAGATTTAGAGACCCAGTACTTC. Translated, it gives CSASGGLDLETQYF. The J gene is TRBJ2-5, the V gene TRBV20-1; 8 bases map to TRBD2. This CDR3 comprises 14 residues. The V gene's germline CDR1 is DFQATT and CDR2 SNEGSKA (reference sequence). V shed 3 bases and J 4 bases; nucleotides not matched to a gene: 7.

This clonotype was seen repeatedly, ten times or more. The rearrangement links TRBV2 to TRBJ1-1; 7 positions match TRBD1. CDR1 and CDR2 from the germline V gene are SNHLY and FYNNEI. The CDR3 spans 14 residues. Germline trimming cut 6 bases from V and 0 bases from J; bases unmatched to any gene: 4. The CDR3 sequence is CASRRDSMNTEAFF. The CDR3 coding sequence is TGTGCCAGCAGAAGGGACAGCATGAACACTGAAGCTTTCTTT.

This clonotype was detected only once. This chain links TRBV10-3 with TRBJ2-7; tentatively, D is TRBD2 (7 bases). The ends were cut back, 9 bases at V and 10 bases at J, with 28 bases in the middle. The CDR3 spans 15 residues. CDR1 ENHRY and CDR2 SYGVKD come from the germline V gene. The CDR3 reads CAITVTRGGAYTQYF. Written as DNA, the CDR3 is TGTGCCATAACTGTCACTAGGGGGGGGGCATACACCCAGTACTTC.

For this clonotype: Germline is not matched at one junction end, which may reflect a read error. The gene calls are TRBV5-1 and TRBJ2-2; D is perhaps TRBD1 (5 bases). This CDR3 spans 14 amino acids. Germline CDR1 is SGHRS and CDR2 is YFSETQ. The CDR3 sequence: CASSLISGSEELFF. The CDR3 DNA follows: TGTGCCAGCAGCTTAATATCAGGGTCCGAGGAGCTGTTTTTT.

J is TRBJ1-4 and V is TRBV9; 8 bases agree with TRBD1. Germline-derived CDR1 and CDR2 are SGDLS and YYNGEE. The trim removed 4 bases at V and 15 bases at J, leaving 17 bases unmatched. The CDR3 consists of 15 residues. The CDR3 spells CASSPHRGKVIAMFF. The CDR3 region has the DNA TGTGCCAGCAGCCCCCACAGGGGGAAGGTAATAGCTATGTTTTTT.

CDR3 residues: CSVETGGTDYGYTF. Written as DNA, the CDR3 is TGCAGCGTTGAAACAGGGGGCACGGACTATGGCTACACCTTC. The V gene is TRBV29-1, the J gene TRBJ1-2; 9 nucleotides match TRBD1. J was trimmed by 3 bases and V by 2 bases; bases with no gene match: 4. The CDR3 contains 14 residues. CDR1 and CDR2 from the germline V gene are SQVTM and ANQGSEA.

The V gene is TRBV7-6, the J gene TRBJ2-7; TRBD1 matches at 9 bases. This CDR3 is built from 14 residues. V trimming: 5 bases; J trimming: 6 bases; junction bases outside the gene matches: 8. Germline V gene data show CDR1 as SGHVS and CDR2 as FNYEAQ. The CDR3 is CASSQRDREAEQYF. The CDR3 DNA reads TGTGCCAGCAGCCAACGGGACAGGGAAGCCGAGCAGTACTTC.

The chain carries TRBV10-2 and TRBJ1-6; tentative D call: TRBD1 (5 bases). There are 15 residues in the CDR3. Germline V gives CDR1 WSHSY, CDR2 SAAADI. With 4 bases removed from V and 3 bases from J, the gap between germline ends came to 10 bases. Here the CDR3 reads CASSGGDGYNSPLHF. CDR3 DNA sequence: TGCGCCAGCAGTGGAGGGGACGGCTATAATTCACCCCTCCACTTT.

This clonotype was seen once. The CDR3 region is CASSLGRQGGGYTF. For the CDR3, the DNA is TGTGCCAGCAGTTTAGGGCGGCAGGGGGGCGGTTACACCTTC. The chain uses TRBV12-3 or TRBV12-4 and TRBJ1-2; TRBD1 matches at 7 bases. This CDR3 region has 14 residues. The J segment lost 11 bases and the V segment lost 1 base, leaving 10 bases of the junction unmatched.

Here the CDR3 DNA reads TGTGCCAGCAGCCTAGGAAAGGGGCTGGAGACCCAGTACTTC. Translated, it gives CASSLGKGLETQYF. The chain employs TRBV11-3 and TRBJ2-5; D might be TRBD1 (5 bases). V lost 5 bases to trimming and J lost 5 bases, with 15 bases between them. Germline V lookup: CDR1 SGHNT, CDR2 YENEEA. The CDR3 consists of 14 residues.